The 27 T cell receptor beta chains presented below share a single source sample, sequenced in a study of graft-versus-host responses after intestinal transplantation. Assay: immunoSEQ multiplex PCR; the TCRdb copy retains only in-frame clones and omits some. The data hold 40,000 or so clones, with over 90% observed a single time. Sequences were derived from PBMCs, sampled 700 to 750 days after intestinal transplantation. These receptor sequences come from a human patient who received an intestinal transplant, so some T cells may come from the graft donor.

The V call is TRBV7-3, the J call TRBJ2-2, with 10 positions matching TRBD2. Per germline, CDR1 SGHTA and CDR2 FQGTGA. Trimming at V came to 2 bases and at J to 5 bases, leaving 5 bases not matched to a gene. The CDR3 covers 16 residues. The CDR3 here is CASSLGLAEPTGELFF. The CDR3, as DNA: TGTGCCAGCAGCTTAGGACTAGCGGAACCTACCGGGGAGCTGTTTTTT. Using reference TRBV7-3 and TRBJ2-2 for the parts outside the CDR3, the full variable domain is GAGVSQTPSNKVTEKGKYVELRCDPISGHTALYWYRQSLGQGPEFLIYFQGTGAADDSGLPNDRFFAVRPEGSVSTLKIQRTERGDSAVYLCASSLGLAEPTGELFFGEGSRLTVL.

This clone appeared a single time. The chain couples TRBV28 to TRBJ1-1; no firm D call. V dropped 1 base and J dropped 5 bases, with 11 bases sitting between them. Germline V gene data show CDR1 as MDHEN and CDR2 as SYDVKM. CDR3 length: 14 amino acids. As DNA, the CDR3 is TGTGCCAGCAGTTTATTGATCGGAACGACTGAAGCTTTCTTT. It specifies CASSLLIGTTEAFF.

The V gene is TRBV5-6, the J gene TRBJ2-1; 7 bases are shared with TRBD1. Unmatched junction bases numbered 14, after V lost 6 bases and J lost 5 bases. Germline V lookup: CDR1 SGHDT, CDR2 YYEEEE. This CDR3 has 16 amino acids. In DNA, the CDR3 is TGTGCCAGCACCCGAGGGTTAACAGGGGCCCACAATGAGCAGTTCTTC. It is translated as CASTRGLTGAHNEQFF.

The sample holds a few counts of this clone. Here the CDR3 reads CASSSGVHYGYTF. The CDR3, as DNA: TGTGCCAGCAGCTCTGGGGTCCACTATGGCTACACCTTC. The chain combines TRBV11-2 with TRBJ1-2; D gene ambiguous. The germline V and J ends were trimmed by 4 bases and 3 bases, with 9 bases remaining between them. The CDR3 is 13 amino acids. CDR1 is SGHAT and CDR2 is FQNNGV in the germline V gene.

The DNA for the CDR3 is TGTGCCAGCAGCTATATGGGGGGGAGTAACTATGGCTACACCTTC. Protein sequence: CASSYMGGSNYGYTF. The rearrangement links TRBV7-7 to TRBJ1-2; possible D gene TRBD1, 5 bases. The V gene lost 4 bases and the J gene lost 1 base, with 13 bases spanning the gap. The CDR3 extends over 15 amino acids. CDR1 is SSHAT, CDR2 FNYEAQ, per germline (reference sequence).

V gene TRBV10-3 combines with J gene TRBJ2-7; 7 positions match TRBD2. This CDR3 is 13 amino acids long. J lost 0 bases, V lost 10 bases, and 6 bases had no gene match. The germline V gene has CDR1 ENHRY and CDR2 SYGVKD. DNA of the CDR3: TGTGCCACCGGAGCGGGGACCTCCTACGAGCAGTACTTC. Its translation is CATGAGTSYEQYF.

This clone was counted once. This chain joins TRBV5-1 and TRBJ2-2, with 7 bases fitting TRBD2. Germline CDR1 and CDR2: SGHRS and YFSETQ. Trimming cost V 4 bases and J 2 bases; bases outside gene matches: 5. The CDR3 loop spans 15 amino acids. Written as DNA, the CDR3 is TGCGCCAGCAGCCCCGGGACTATAAACACCGGGGAGCTGTTTTTT. As protein: CASSPGTINTGELFF.

The J gene is TRBJ2-3, the V gene TRBV19; the match to TRBD2 covers 7 bases. The CDR3 contains 14 residues. The germline V gene has CDR1 LNHDA and CDR2 SQIVND (reference sequence). Trimming took 7 bases from V and 1 from J; bases not matched to a gene: 5. CDR3 in DNA: TGTGCCAGTAATACGGCGGGGGGCACAGATACGCAGTATTTT. Amino acids: CASNTAGGTDTQYF.

The V and J genes are TRBV7-6 and TRBJ1-6, with 8 bases that match TRBD1. Losses at the gene ends were 1 base for V and 7 bases for J; bases not matched to a gene: 6. CDR3 length: 16 residues. The germline gives CDR1 SGHVS, CDR2 FNYEAQ. CDR3 sequence reads: CASSLVARGHNSPLHF. The CDR3 bases are TGTGCCAGCAGCTTAGTCGCCAGGGGGCACAATTCACCCCTCCACTTT.

This sequence joins TRBV6-5 and TRBJ2-7; D gene uncertain. CDR1 and CDR2 from the germline V gene are MNHEY and SVGAGI. This CDR3 spans 14 amino acids. The V gene lost 6 bases and the J gene lost 4 bases, with 16 bases spanning the gap. CDR3 in amino acids: CASRTPGYVYEQYF. CDR3 nucleotides: TGTGCCAGCAGAACCCCAGGTTACGTTTACGAGCAGTACTTC.

This clone was counted a single time. The V and J genes are TRBV11-2 and TRBJ1-1, with D unclear. The length of the CDR3 is 14 residues. V lost 1 base to trimming and J lost 0 bases, with 6 bases between them. Germline V gene data show CDR1 as SGHAT and CDR2 as FQNNGV. Written as DNA, the CDR3 is TGTGCCAGCAGCTTAGGCACCTTGAACACTGAAGCTTTCTTT. It codes for CASSLGTLNTEAFF.

This chain joins TRBV6-5 and TRBJ2-1, with D perhaps being TRBD1 or TRBD2 (5 bases each). V was trimmed by 2 bases and J by 2 bases, leaving 13 bases between them. The CDR3 extends over 16 amino acids. Germline lookup yields CDR1 MNHEY and CDR2 SVGAGI. The CDR3 loop is CASSYDGAGTYNEQFF. The CDR3 DNA reads as TGTGCCAGCAGTTACGACGGGGCGGGTACCTACAATGAGCAGTTCTTC.

The chain couples TRBV7-3 to TRBJ1-1; D is possibly TRBD1 (6 bases). The V gene's germline CDR1 is SGHTA and CDR2 FQGTGA. CDR3 length equals 15 residues. V was pared by 2 bases and J by 1 base, with 11 bases between. The DNA for the CDR3 is TGTGCCAGCAGCTTAGTCGGGGGCACGAACACTGAAGCTTTCTTT. This sequence encodes CASSLVGGTNTEAFF.

J is TRBJ2-1 and V is TRBV5-4, with D possibly TRBD2 on 5 matching bases. Trimming left V 0 bases short and J 7 bases short, with 14 bases between. Germline loops: CDR1 SGHNT, CDR2 YYREEE (reference sequence). The CDR3 extends over 15 amino acids. The CDR3 loop reads CASSLVGSNFNEQFF. The CDR3 region has the DNA TGTGCCAGCAGCTTGGTGGGGAGTAACTTTAATGAGCAGTTCTTC.

This chain links TRBV27 with TRBJ1-2, with D perhaps TRBD1 (5 bases). The CDR3 has 14 residues. Trimming pared 0 bases from V and 4 bases from J, leaving 9 bases between. Germline CDR1 MNHEY, CDR2 SMNVEV (reference sequence). The CDR3 nucleotides are TGTGCCAGCAGTTTATCTTTGGGGGGCTATGGCTACACCTTC. Translated, it gives CASSLSLGGYGYTF.

The gene calls are TRBV5-4 and TRBJ2-1; 11 bases are shared with TRBD2. Germline CDR1 is SGHNT and CDR2 is YYREEE (reference sequence). The CDR3 has 14 residues. Germline trimming cut 5 bases from V and 2 bases from J; bases unmatched to any gene: 0. CDR3 sequence (DNA): TGTGCCAGCAGTAGCGGGAGGGCCTACAATGAGCAGTTCTTC. This sequence encodes CASSSGRAYNEQFF.

The V and J genes are TRBV7-3 and TRBJ1-6; D ambiguous. Germline values: CDR1 SGHTA, CDR2 FQGTGA. V lost 5 bases and J 7 bases, leaving 9 bases between the germline ends. The CDR3 is 13 amino acids. The CDR3 loop is CASSKNPNSPLHF. Written as DNA, the CDR3 is TGTGCCAGCAGCAAAAACCCCAATTCACCCCTCCACTTT.

The chain carries TRBV5-1 and TRBJ1-1, with D tentatively TRBD1 (5 bases). From germline, CDR1 is SGHRS and CDR2 YFSETQ. Trimming shortened V by 0 bases and J by 1 base, and 16 bases separated the two germline ends. The CDR3 is 17 residues long. CDR3 coding DNA: TGCGCCAGCAGCTTGGTGTTCGCAGGGTCTGGGAACACTGAAGCTTTCTTT. Protein product: CASSLVFAGSGNTEAFF. Combining the CDR3 with reference TRBV5-1 and TRBJ1-1 gives the whole variable domain KAGVTQTPRYLIKTRGQQVTLSCSPISGHRSVSWYQQTPGQGLQFLFEYFSETQRNKGNFPGRFSGRQFSNSRSEMNVSTLELGDSALYLCASSLVFAGSGNTEAFFGQGTRLTVV.

This clone was picked up a small number of times. The V call is TRBV29-1, the J call TRBJ2-1; 7 bases match TRBD2. The V and J ends lost 3 bases and 12 bases, in that order; junction bases with no gene match: 5. There are 11 residues in the CDR3. The germline V gene has CDR1 SQVTM and CDR2 ANQGSEA. The DNA for the CDR3 is TGCAGCGTTGACCCGGGACTACTGCAGTTCTTC. Translation: CSVDPGLLQFF.

This rearrangement joins TRBV19 to TRBJ2-7; tentatively, D is TRBD1 (6 bases). Trimming cost V 6 bases and J 2 bases, with 17 bases left between them. The CDR3 spans 15 residues. Germline values: CDR1 LNHDA, CDR2 SQIVND (reference sequence). CDR3 residues: CASSPFKQGPYEQYF. In nucleotides, the CDR3 is TGTGCCAGTAGCCCCTTCAAACAGGGCCCCTACGAGCAGTACTTC.

V gene TRBV4-1 combines with J gene TRBJ2-7, with D possibly TRBD1 on 6 matching bases. The CDR3 is made up of 13 amino acids. V lost 0 bases and J 3 bases, leaving 6 bases between the germline ends. Germline loops: CDR1 MGHRA, CDR2 YSYEKL. The CDR3 DNA reads TGCGCCAGCAGCCAAGACAGGGGCTACGAGCAGTACTTC. Translation gives CASSQDRGYEQYF.

The rearrangement joins TRBV6-5 to TRBJ1-4; D is undetermined. Germline V gene data show CDR1 as MNHEY and CDR2 as SVGAGI. The V end lost 6 bases, the J end lost 3 bases, and 11 bases lay between the germline ends. CDR3 size: 14 residues. The CDR3: CASSRASSNEKLFF. The CDR3 region has the DNA TGTGCCAGCAGCCGCGCGAGCTCTAATGAAAAACTGTTTTTT.

The chain links TRBV18 to TRBJ2-7, with 7 bases matching TRBD2. The CDR3 contains 14 residues. Looked up from germline, CDR1 is KGHSH and CDR2 is LQKENI. Trimming removed 6 bases from V and 0 bases from J; junction bases left unmatched: 5. The CDR3 nucleotides are TGTGCCAGCTCGGGGGGGGAGAGCTCCTACGAGCAGTACTTC. Residues: CASSGGESSYEQYF.

V and J are TRBV29-1 and TRBJ1-2; possible D gene TRBD1, 5 bases. Germline assignment: CDR1 SQVTM and CDR2 ANQGSEA. The CDR3 has 14 residues. Trimming removed 4 bases from V and 5 bases from J, with 17 bases in between. Here the CDR3 reads CSVVGVFGTYGYTF. The CDR3 region has the DNA TGCAGCGTTGTGGGGGTTTTTGGGACTTATGGCTACACCTTC. Drawing the rest from reference TRBV29-1 and TRBJ1-2, the complete variable domain is SAVISQKPSRDICQRGTSLTIQCQVDSQVTMMFWYRQQPGQSLTLIATANQGSEATYESGFVIDKFPISRPNLTFSTLTVSNMSPEDSSIYLCSVVGVFGTYGYTFGSGTRLTVV.

This sequence joins TRBV4-1 and TRBJ1-5; a weak D match, TRBD1 (5 bases). The CDR3 covers 17 residues. Per the germline V gene, CDR1 is MGHRA and CDR2 is YSYEKL. Trimming took off 5 bases at V and 0 bases at J, with 17 bases between the two ends. CDR3 amino acids: CASSNQMGGFSNQPQHF. Here the CDR3 DNA reads TGCGCCAGCAGCAACCAAATGGGGGGATTTAGCAATCAGCCCCAGCATTTT.

The V call is TRBV27, the J call TRBJ1-2; no clear D gene. The V end was cut by 2 bases, the J end by 4 bases, with 11 bases between. Looked up from germline, CDR1 is MNHEY and CDR2 is SMNVEV (reference sequence). This CDR3 comprises 14 residues. CDR3 DNA sequence: TGTGCCAGCAGTTTACAAGGAGGGCCCTATGGCTACACCTTC. As protein: CASSLQGGPYGYTF.

This chain connects TRBV5-6 to TRBJ2-2, with D tentatively TRBD1 (6 bases). Germline CDR1 SGHDT, CDR2 YYEEEE. This CDR3 has 14 residues. Between the trimmed V and J ends, which lost 2 bases and 4 bases, there was a span of 9 bases. The CDR3 region is CASSLQGRTGELFF. The CDR3 DNA reads TGTGCCAGCAGCTTACAGGGCCGCACCGGGGAGCTGTTTTTT.